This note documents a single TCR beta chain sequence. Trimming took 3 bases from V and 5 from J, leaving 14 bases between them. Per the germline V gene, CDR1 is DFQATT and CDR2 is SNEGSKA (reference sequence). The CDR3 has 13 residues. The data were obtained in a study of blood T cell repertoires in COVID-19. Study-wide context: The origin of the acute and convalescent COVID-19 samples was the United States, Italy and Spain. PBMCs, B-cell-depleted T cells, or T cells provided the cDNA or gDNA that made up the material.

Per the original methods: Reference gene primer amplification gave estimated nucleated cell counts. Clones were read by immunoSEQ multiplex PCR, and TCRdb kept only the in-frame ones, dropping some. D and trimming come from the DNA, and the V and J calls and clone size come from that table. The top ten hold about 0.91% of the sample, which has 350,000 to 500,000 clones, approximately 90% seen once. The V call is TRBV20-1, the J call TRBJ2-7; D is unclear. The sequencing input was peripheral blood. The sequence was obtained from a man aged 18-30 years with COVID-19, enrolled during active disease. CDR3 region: CSASIGSLDEQYF. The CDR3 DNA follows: TGCAGTGCTAGTATCGGTTCCTTGGACGAGCAGTACTTC.